The 24 T cell receptor beta chains listed next were all sequenced from one sample in a study of OX40 agonist ivuxolimab in advanced cancers. To prepare the library, the immunoSEQ multiplex PCR assay was applied. TCRdb took this table from immuneACCESS and kept in-frame rearrangements with V and J called. Such tables lack part of the clones; where checked against another copy, unresolved V genes explain under half of the gap, and the rest is unexplained. The sample data list tens of thousands of clones, and more than 80% of these were observed just once. The ten largest clones represent less than 5% of the sample. Specimen: CD4+ or CD8+ T cells sorted from blood, collected in a trial of the OX40 agonist ivuxolimab. The source of these receptors is an adult with an advanced solid tumor such as melanoma, head and neck, liver or kidney cancer.

This sequence joins TRBV18 and TRBJ2-7, with 9 bases that match TRBD1. Germline values: CDR1 KGHSH, CDR2 LQKENI. J lost 3 bases, V lost 3 bases, and 3 bases had no gene match. CDR3 length: 14 amino acids. The CDR3 nucleotides are TGTGCCAGCTCACCCGGGACAGGGCACTACGAGCAGTACTTC. Translation gives CASSPGTGHYEQYF.

V gene TRBV18 combines with J gene TRBJ1-4, with D maybe TRBD1 (5 bases). This CDR3 region has 19 residues. The germline V gene encodes CDR1 KGHSH and CDR2 LQKENI. The V gene lost 2 bases and the J gene lost 0 bases, with 19 bases spanning the gap. As DNA, the CDR3 is TGTGCCAGCTCACCAACCCAAGGACAATCCACTGCAACTAATGAAAAACTGTTTTTT. Protein product: CASSPTQGQSTATNEKLFF.

This clone was recorded only once. DNA for the CDR3: TGTGCCAGCAGTTACTTGTCCAATGAGCAGTTCTTC. Its translation is CASSYLSNEQFF. The chain is built from TRBV6-6 and TRBJ2-1; D not certain. This CDR3 is built from 12 residues. Germline lookup yields CDR1 MNHNY and CDR2 SVGAGI (reference sequence). With 1 base removed from V and 6 bases from J, the gap between germline ends came to 4 bases.

The chain combines TRBV28 with TRBJ2-7, with 9 bases that match TRBD1. Germline V gives CDR1 MDHEN, CDR2 SYDVKM. The J segment lost 4 bases and the V segment lost 6 bases, leaving 10 bases of the junction unmatched. This CDR3 region has 15 residues. For the CDR3, the DNA is TGTGCCAGCAGCTTAGGACAGGGGAGGTGGTACGAGCAGTACTTC. Its protein is CASSLGQGRWYEQYF.

This clone was seen a single time. V gene TRBV5-1 combines with J gene TRBJ1-4, with 8 bases lining up with TRBD1. Germline trimming cut 4 bases from V and 3 bases from J; bases unmatched to any gene: 2. The CDR3 runs to 14 residues. Germline CDR1 reads SGHRS; CDR2 reads YFSETQ. The CDR3 spells CASSPGQANEKLFF. CDR3 bases: TGCGCCAGCAGCCCGGGACAGGCTAATGAAAAACTGTTTTTT.

This chain connects TRBV5-4 to TRBJ1-1; D not certain. This CDR3 contains 12 residues. Germline CDR1 is SGHNT and CDR2 is YYREEE (reference sequence). The germline V and J ends were trimmed by 2 bases and 0 bases, with 2 bases remaining between them. The CDR3 loop is CASSFLNTEAFF. The CDR3 DNA reads as TGTGCCAGCAGCTTTTTGAACACTGAAGCTTTCTTT. The full variable domain, rest sourced from reference TRBV5-4 and TRBJ1-1, is ETGVTQSPTHLIKTRGQQVTLRCSSQSGHNTVSWYQQALGQGPQFIFQYYREEENGRGNFPPRFSGLQFPNYSSELNVNALELDDSALYLCASSFLNTEAFFGQGTRLTVV.

V gene TRBV9 combines with J gene TRBJ2-5, with TRBD2 identical over 9 bases. The ends lost 0 bases at V and 4 bases at J; junction bases unmatched: 1. Germline-derived CDR1 and CDR2 are SGDLS and YYNGEE. This CDR3 is built from 14 residues. CDR3 DNA: TGTGCCAGCAGCGTAGCAGCGGGAGGAGAGACCCAGTACTTC. Encoded protein: CASSVAAGGETQYF.

The chain recombines TRBV11-3 with TRBJ2-1; weak D call: TRBD2 (6 bases). CDR3 length equals 12 residues. Germline loops: CDR1 SGHNT, CDR2 YENEEA. The V end was cut by 5 bases, the J end by 9 bases, with 11 bases between. The CDR3 here is CASSPGGSEQFF. Here the CDR3 DNA reads TGTGCCAGCAGCCCCGGAGGGAGTGAGCAGTTCTTC.

The genes are TRBV28 and TRBJ2-5; D gene uncertain. Germline lookup yields CDR1 MDHEN and CDR2 SYDVKM. V dropped 3 bases and J dropped 5 bases, with 7 bases sitting between them. CDR3 size: 12 residues. The CDR3 coding sequence is TGTGCCAGCAGTTTGAGGTCCGAGACCCAGTACTTC. Its translation: CASSLRSETQYF.

This chain uses TRBV19 with TRBJ1-1; TRBD1 matches at 9 bases. The junction had 3 bases not matched to a gene; V was cut back by 6 bases and J by 1 base. Germline-derived CDR1 and CDR2 are LNHDA and SQIVND (reference sequence). The CDR3 consists of 14 residues. CDR3 sequence (DNA): TGTGCCAGTAGCGGGGACAGGGCGAACACTGAAGCTTTCTTT. Encoded protein: CASSGDRANTEAFF.

This clone has just a few counts. The V gene is TRBV7-9, the J gene TRBJ2-6; weak D call: TRBD2 (5 bases). CDR1 and CDR2 from the germline V gene are SEHNR and FQNEAQ (reference sequence). Trimming removed 7 bases at V and 0 bases at J, with 16 bases between. The CDR3 totals 17 residues. This CDR3 is CASTPKNGSSGANVLTF. CDR3 DNA sequence: TGTGCCAGCACCCCAAAAAATGGGAGCTCTGGGGCCAACGTCCTGACTTTC.

The chain carries TRBV6-5 and TRBJ2-7; 7 nucleotides match TRBD2. CDR3 length equals 12 residues. Germline V gene data show CDR1 as MNHEY and CDR2 as SVGAGI. V was pared by 7 bases and J by 2 bases, with 2 bases of the junction left unmatched. For the CDR3, the DNA is TGTGCCAGCACAAGCGGGACCTACGAGCAGTACTTC. This translates into CASTSGTYEQYF.

V gene TRBV4-3 combines with J gene TRBJ2-3; D gene unclear. Germline V gene data show CDR1 as LGHNA and CDR2 as YSLEER. Trimming left V 4 bases short and J 0 bases short, with 14 bases between. The length of the CDR3 is 16 residues. CDR3 sequence: CASSLSEATSTDTQYF. For the CDR3, the DNA is TGCGCCAGCAGCCTCTCTGAGGCGACTAGCACAGATACGCAGTATTTT.

The V call is TRBV5-4, the J call TRBJ2-7, with 9 bases fitting TRBD1. After removal of 4 bases from V and 5 bases from J, the junction contained 7 bases not matched to a gene. Germline V gene sequence: CDR1 SGHNT, CDR2 YYREEE (reference sequence). CDR3 length: 14 residues. This chain's CDR3 is CASSATGGKNEQYF. CDR3 sequence (DNA): TGTGCCAGCAGCGCTACAGGGGGCAAGAACGAGCAGTACTTC.

The CDR3 nucleotides read TGTGCCAGCAGTACAGGGGCTAATGAAAAACTGTTTTTT. Its protein product is CASSTGANEKLFF. This chain connects TRBV6-5 to TRBJ1-4, with 7 bases lining up with TRBD1. Trimming removed 5 bases from V and 3 bases from J; junction bases left unmatched: 0. CDR1 is MNHEY and CDR2 is SVGAGI in the germline V gene. The CDR3 runs to 13 residues.

This chain uses TRBV19 with TRBJ2-2; the match to TRBD1 covers 9 bases. The CDR3 contains 15 residues. With 5 bases clipped from V and 6 bases from J, the junction kept 7 bases outside the gene matches. Germline CDR1 and CDR2: LNHDA and SQIVND (reference sequence). CDR3 in DNA: TGTGCCAGTAGTCCGCGACAGGGGGGGCCCGGGGAGCTGTTTTTT. Protein sequence: CASSPRQGGPGELFF.

The genes are TRBV5-1 and TRBJ1-1; TRBD1 agrees at 7 bases. The CDR3 totals 14 residues. Germline CDR1 and CDR2: SGHRS and YFSETQ. The J segment lost 3 bases and the V segment lost 4 bases, leaving 6 bases of the junction unmatched. CDR3 residues: CASSEGQSYTEAFF. The CDR3 DNA is TGCGCCAGCAGCGAGGGACAGTCCTACACTGAAGCTTTCTTT.

The chain is built from TRBV2 and TRBJ2-5; D not resolved. The germline V gene has CDR1 SNHLY and CDR2 FYNNEI. V lost 3 bases and J 7 bases, leaving 12 bases between the germline ends. The CDR3 is made up of 13 amino acids. DNA of the CDR3: TGTGCCAGCAGTGATGGGGTATTCGGGACCCAGTACTTC. Translated: CASSDGVFGTQYF.

This clone has a single count. The chain employs TRBV7-3 and TRBJ2-7; D is possibly TRBD1 (6 bases). Germline assignment: CDR1 SGHTA and CDR2 FQGTGA. Trimming shortened V by 2 bases and J by 6 bases, and 11 bases separated the two germline ends. The CDR3 has 13 amino acids. CDR3 sequence (DNA): TGTGCCAGCAGCTTAGACAGGTCGGGCGAGCAGTACTTC. Translating it yields CASSLDRSGEQYF.

J is TRBJ1-6 and V is TRBV7-3; possibly TRBD1 for D (5 bases). Germline V gives CDR1 SGHTA, CDR2 FQGTGA. Deletions cut 0 bases from V and 7 bases from J, with 10 bases between. The CDR3 is 15 amino acids. The CDR3 nucleotides read TGTGCCAGCAGCTTAACAGTGGGGGGGAATTCACCCCTCCACTTT. Translating gives CASSLTVGGNSPLHF.

The rearrangement uses TRBV18 and TRBJ2-3; no definite D call. The germline V and J ends were trimmed by 6 bases and 2 bases, with 12 bases remaining between them. Germline V CDR1 and CDR2: KGHSH, LQKENI. This CDR3 has 14 amino acids. This CDR3 reads CASSRGRTTDTQYF. The CDR3 DNA reads as TGTGCCAGCTCCCGTGGACGGACCACAGATACGCAGTATTTT. Using reference TRBV18 and TRBJ2-3 for the parts outside the CDR3, the full variable domain is NAGVMQNPRHLVRRRGQEARLRCSPMKGHSHVYWYRQLPEEGLKFMVYLQKENIIDESGMPKERFSAEFPKEGPSILRIQQVVRGDSAAYFCASSRGRTTDTQYFGPGTRLTVL.

This clone was counted a few times. The chain links TRBV5-1 to TRBJ2-3, with a weak D call TRBD2 (5 bases). Germline V gene sequence: CDR1 SGHRS, CDR2 YFSETQ. This CDR3 has 15 residues. V was shortened by 4 bases and J by 3 bases, with 15 bases between the two germline ends. The CDR3 is CASSDAGIATDTQYF. For the CDR3, the DNA is TGCGCCAGCAGCGATGCCGGGATTGCAACAGATACGCAGTATTTT.

The chain combines TRBV14 with TRBJ2-3; D might be TRBD1 or TRBD2, each matching 5 bases. Germline V gives CDR1 SGHDN, CDR2 FVKESK. The V end lost 4 bases, the J end lost 4 bases, and 15 bases lay between the germline ends. The CDR3 runs 15 residues. The CDR3 nucleotides are TGTGCCAGCAGCCCCCCGGGGCCCATGGCAGATACGCAGTATTTT. It encodes CASSPPGPMADTQYF.

This chain links TRBV28 with TRBJ1-1; D is unresolved. Germline values: CDR1 MDHEN, CDR2 SYDVKM. This CDR3 is 12 amino acids long. The V and J ends lost 5 bases and 4 bases respectively, with 8 bases between them. DNA for the CDR3: TGTGCCAGCAGTGGGCAGTTCACTGAAGCTTTCTTT. Translating gives CASSGQFTEAFF.